The clone carrying this TCR beta chain has ten or more counts. From the RACE reads, TCRdb called clonotypes with MiXCR, one entry per CDR3 protein. The sample holds tens of thousands of distinct CDR3 sequences, approximately 12% seen once. The data were obtained in a study of human T cells and chemical hapten exposure. Specified time point: patch test 3, about 24 weeks after DPC sensitization. As for treatment: therapeutic diphenylcyclopropenone sensitization with weekly scalp DPC. Whole blood, unfractionated, served as the material for total RNA extraction. CDR1 is GTSNPN, CDR2 SVGIG, per germline (reference sequence). The V gene lost 3 bases and the J gene lost 7 bases, with 16 bases spanning the gap. CDR3 length equals 14 residues.

The TCR originated in a woman aged 40 to 49 with alopecia areata. Some clones in this sample may be carry-over from other donors' samples. This chain joins TRBV30 and TRBJ1-5; tentative D call: TRBD1 (6 bases). Sequenced here: whole blood, sampled in connection with sensitization to the hapten diphenylcyclopropenone (DPC). The CDR3 is CAWRGAGGSQPQHF. The CDR3 DNA sequence: TGTGCCTGGAGGGGGGCGGGGGGCAGCCAGCCCCAGCATTTT.